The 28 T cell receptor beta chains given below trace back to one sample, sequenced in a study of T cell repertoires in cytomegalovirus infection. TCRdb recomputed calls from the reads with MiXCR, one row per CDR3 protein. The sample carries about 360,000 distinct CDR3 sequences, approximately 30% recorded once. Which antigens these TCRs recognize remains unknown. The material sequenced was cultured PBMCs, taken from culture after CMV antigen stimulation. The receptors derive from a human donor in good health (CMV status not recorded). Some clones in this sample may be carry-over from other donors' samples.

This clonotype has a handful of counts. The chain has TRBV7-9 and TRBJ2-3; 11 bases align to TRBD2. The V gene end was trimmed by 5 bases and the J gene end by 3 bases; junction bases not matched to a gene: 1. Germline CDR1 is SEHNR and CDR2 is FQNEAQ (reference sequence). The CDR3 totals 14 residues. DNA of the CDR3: TGTGCCAGCAGCACTAGCGGGAGAACAGATACGCAGTATTTT. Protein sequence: CASSTSGRTDTQYF.

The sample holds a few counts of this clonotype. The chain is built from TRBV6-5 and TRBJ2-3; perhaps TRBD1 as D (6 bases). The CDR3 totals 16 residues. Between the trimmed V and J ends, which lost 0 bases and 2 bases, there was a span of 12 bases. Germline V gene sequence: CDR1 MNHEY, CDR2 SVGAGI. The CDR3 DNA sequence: TGTGCCAGCAGTTACTCGAACAGGGACCCCACAGATACGCAGTATTTT. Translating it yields CASSYSNRDPTDTQYF.

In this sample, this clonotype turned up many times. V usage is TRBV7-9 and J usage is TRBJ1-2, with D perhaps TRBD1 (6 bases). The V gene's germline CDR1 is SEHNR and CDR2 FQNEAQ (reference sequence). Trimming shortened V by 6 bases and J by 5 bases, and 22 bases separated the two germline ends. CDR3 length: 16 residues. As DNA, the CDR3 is TGTGCCAGCAGACCAATGACAGGTTTTCCTCTTTATGGCTACACCTTC. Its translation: CASRPMTGFPLYGYTF.

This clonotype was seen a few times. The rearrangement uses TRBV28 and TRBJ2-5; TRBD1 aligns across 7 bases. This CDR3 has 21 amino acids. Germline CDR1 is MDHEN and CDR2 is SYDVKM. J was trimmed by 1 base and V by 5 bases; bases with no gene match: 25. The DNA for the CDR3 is TGTGCCAGCAGTGCCCAGACAGGGAAGAGGCGCGATCGAGGCCTCCAAGAGACCCAGTACTTC. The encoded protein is CASSAQTGKRRDRGLQETQYF.

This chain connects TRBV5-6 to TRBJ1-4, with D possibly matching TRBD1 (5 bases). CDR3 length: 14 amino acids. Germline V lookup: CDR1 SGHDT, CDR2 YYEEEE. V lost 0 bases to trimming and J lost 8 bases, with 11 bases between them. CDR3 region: CASSLAGTEEKLFF. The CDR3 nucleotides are TGTGCCAGCAGCTTGGCAGGGACCGAAGAAAAACTGTTTTTT.

DNA for the CDR3: TGTGCCAGCAGTTTATGGGCTAGCGGGAGCCGGAAAGGGCAGTTCTTC. It yields the protein CASSLWASGSRKGQFF. The chain combines TRBV12-3 or TRBV12-4 with TRBJ2-1; 10 positions match TRBD2. CDR3 length equals 16 residues. Unmatched junction bases numbered 13, after V lost 2 bases and J lost 12 bases.

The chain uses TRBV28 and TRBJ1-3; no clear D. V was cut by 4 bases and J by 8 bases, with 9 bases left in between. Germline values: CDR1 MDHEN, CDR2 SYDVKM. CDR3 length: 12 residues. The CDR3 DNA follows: TGTGCCAGCAGTTCCCAAGCGGACACCATATATTTT. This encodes CASSSQADTIYF. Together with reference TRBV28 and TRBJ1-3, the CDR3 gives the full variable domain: DVKVTQSSRYLVKRTGEKVFLECVQDMDHENMFWYRQDPGLGLRLIYFSYDVKMKEKGDIPEGYSVSREKKERFSLILESASTNQTSMYLCASSSQADTIYFGEGSWLTVV.

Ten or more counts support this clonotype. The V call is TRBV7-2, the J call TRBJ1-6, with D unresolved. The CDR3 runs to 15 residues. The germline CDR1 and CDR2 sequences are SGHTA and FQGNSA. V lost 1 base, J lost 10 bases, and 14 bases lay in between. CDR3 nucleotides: TGTGCCAGCAGCTTAGGTCCGGAGGCTGGATCACCCCTCCACTTT. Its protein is CASSLGPEAGSPLHF.

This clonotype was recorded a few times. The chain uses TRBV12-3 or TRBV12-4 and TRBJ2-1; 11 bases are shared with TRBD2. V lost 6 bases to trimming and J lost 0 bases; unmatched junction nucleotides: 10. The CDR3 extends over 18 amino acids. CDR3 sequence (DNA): TGTGCCAGCAGCCCAAGAGGCCTAGCGGGAGGCTCCTACAATGAGCAGTTCTTC. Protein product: CASSPRGLAGGSYNEQFF.

CDR3 nucleotide sequence: TGTGCCAGCACCTCCAAATCCTTAGCCAAAAACATTCAGTACTTC. Amino acid sequence: CASTSKSLAKNIQYF. The genes are TRBV2 and TRBJ2-4; D is unclear. Trimming took 7 bases from V and 0 from J, leaving 13 bases between them. This CDR3 comprises 15 residues. Germline CDR1 SNHLY, CDR2 FYNNEI.

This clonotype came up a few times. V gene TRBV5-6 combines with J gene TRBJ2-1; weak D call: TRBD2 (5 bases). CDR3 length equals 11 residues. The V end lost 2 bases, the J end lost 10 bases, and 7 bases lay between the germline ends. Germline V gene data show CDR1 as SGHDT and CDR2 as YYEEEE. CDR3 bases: TGTGCCAGCAGCTTCCAGCGGGAGCAGTTCTTC. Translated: CASSFQREQFF.

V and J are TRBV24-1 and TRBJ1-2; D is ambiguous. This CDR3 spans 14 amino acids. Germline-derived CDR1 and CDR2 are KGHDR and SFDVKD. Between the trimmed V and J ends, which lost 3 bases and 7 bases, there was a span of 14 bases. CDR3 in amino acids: CATSDEGSQLGYTF. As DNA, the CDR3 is TGTGCCACCAGTGATGAAGGCAGCCAACTTGGCTACACCTTC.

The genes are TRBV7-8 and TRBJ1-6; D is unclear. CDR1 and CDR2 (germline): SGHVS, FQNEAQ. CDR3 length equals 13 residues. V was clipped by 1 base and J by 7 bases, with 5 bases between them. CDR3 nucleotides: TGTGCCAGCAGCTTAGTTGACAATTCACCCCTCCACTTT. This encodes CASSLVDNSPLHF.

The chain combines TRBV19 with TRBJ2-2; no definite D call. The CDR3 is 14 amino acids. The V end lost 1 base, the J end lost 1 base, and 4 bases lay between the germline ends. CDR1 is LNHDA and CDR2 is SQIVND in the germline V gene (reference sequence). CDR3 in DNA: TGTGCCAGTAGTATAGTCGGGAACACCGGGGAGCTGTTTTTT. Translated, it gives CASSIVGNTGELFF.

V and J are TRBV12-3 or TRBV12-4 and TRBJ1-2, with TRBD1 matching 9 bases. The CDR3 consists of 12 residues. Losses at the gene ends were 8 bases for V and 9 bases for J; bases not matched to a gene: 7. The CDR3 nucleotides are TGTGCCAGCGGGACAGGGATCCGAAGCTACACCTTC. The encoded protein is CASGTGIRSYTF.

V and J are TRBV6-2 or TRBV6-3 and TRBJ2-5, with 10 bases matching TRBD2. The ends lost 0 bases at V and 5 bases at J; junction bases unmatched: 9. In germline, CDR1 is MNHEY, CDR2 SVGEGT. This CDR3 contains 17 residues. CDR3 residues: CASSYSGGLAGVETQYF. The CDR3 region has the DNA TGTGCCAGCAGTTACTCCGGAGGCCTAGCGGGAGTTGAGACCCAGTACTTC.

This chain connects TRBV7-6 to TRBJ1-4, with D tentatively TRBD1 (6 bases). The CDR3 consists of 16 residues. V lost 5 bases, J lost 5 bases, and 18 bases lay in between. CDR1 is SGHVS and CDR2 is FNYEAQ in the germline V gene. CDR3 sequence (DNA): TGTGCCAGCAGCCTAATAGAGGACAGATTCAATGAAAAACTGTTTTTT. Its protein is CASSLIEDRFNEKLFF.

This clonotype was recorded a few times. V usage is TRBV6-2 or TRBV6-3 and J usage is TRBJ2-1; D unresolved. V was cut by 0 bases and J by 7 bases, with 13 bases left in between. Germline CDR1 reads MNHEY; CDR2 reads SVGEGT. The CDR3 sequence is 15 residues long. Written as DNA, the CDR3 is TGTGCCAGCAGTTACTCGCCCTTTACTATTAATGAGCAGTTCTTC. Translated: CASSYSPFTINEQFF.

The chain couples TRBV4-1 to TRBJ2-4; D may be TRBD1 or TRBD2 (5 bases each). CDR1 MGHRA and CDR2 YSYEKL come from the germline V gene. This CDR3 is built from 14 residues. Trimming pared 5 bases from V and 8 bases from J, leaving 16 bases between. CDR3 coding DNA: TGCGCCAGCAGCTCACCCCCCGGGGCTCACATTCAGTACTTC. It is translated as CASSSPPGAHIQYF.

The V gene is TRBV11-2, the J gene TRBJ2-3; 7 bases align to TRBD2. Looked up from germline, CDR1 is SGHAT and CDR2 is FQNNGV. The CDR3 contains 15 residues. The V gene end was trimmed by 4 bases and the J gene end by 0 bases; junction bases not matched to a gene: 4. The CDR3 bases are TGTGCCAGCAGCTCCATTAGCGGGAGCACAGATACGCAGTATTTT. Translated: CASSSISGSTDTQYF.

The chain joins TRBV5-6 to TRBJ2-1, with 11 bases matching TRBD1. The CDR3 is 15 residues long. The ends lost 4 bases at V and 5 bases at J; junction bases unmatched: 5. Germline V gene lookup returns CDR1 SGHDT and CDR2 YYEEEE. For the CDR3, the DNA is TGTGCCAGCAGCCCGGACAGGGGGCTCAACAATGAGCAGTTCTTC. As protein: CASSPDRGLNNEQFF.

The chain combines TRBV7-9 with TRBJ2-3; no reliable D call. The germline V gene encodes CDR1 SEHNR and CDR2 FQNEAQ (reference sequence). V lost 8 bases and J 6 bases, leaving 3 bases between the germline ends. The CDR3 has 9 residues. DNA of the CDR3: TGTGCCAGCGAGGATACGCAGTATTTT. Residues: CASEDTQYF.

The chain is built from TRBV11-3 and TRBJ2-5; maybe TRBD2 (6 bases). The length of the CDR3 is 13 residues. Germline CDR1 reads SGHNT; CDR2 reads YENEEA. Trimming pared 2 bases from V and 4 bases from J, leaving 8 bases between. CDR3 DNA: TGTGCCAGCAGCTTATACGGGGGAGAGACCCAGTACTTC. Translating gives CASSLYGGETQYF.

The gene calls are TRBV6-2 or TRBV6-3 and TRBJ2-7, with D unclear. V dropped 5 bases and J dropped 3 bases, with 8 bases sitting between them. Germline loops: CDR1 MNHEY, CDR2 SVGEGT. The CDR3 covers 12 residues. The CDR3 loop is CASSPLSYEQYF. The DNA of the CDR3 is TGTGCCAGCAGTCCACTTAGCTACGAGCAGTACTTC.

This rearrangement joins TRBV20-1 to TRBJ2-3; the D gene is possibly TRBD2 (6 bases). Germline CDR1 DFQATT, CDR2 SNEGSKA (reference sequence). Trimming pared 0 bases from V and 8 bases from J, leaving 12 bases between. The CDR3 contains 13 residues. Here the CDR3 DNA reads TGCAGTGCTAGAGATCTCCCGGGGGTTACGCAGTATTTT. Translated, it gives CSARDLPGVTQYF.

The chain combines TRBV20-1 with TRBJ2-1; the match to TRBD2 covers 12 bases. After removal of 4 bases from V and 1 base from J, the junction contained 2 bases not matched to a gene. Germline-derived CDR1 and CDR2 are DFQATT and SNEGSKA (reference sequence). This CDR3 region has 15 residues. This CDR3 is CSAKGLAGSYNEQFF. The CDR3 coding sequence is TGCAGTGCTAAAGGACTAGCGGGATCCTACAATGAGCAGTTCTTC.

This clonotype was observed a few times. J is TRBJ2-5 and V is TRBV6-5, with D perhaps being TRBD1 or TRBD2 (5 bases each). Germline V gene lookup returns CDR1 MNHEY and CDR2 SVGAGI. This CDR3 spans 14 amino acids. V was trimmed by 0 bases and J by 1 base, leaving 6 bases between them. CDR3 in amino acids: CASSYSGPQETQYF. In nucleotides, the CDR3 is TGTGCCAGCAGTTACTCGGGACCCCAAGAGACCCAGTACTTC.

The CDR3 loop is CASSQSYSVSSYNEQFF. The CDR3 coding sequence is TGCGCCAGCAGCCAATCCTATAGCGTAAGCTCCTACAATGAGCAGTTCTTC. The rearrangement uses TRBV4-3 and TRBJ2-1; D possibly corresponds to TRBD2 (5 bases). The CDR3 is 17 residues long. In germline, CDR1 is LGHNA, CDR2 YSLEER. The germline V and J ends were trimmed by 2 bases and 0 bases, with 14 bases remaining between them.